This passage covers 24 T cell receptor beta chains from one sample sequenced in a study of T cell repertoires in cytomegalovirus infection. TCRdb fed the reads into MiXCR, producing one record per CDR3 protein. The sample lists a few hundred thousand distinct CDR3 sequences, around 40% seen once, with 48% in the top ten. For these TCRs, the target antigens are not known. The starting material was cultured PBMCs, obtained from culture after CMV antigen stimulation. These receptor sequences come from a human donor in good health (CMV status not recorded). Some clones in this sample may be carry-over from other donors' samples.

This rearrangement joins TRBV7-2 to TRBJ1-2, with 7 bases lining up with TRBD1. V lost 1 base and J lost 6; bases outside the gene matches: 8. This CDR3 comprises 15 residues. Germline V gives CDR1 SGHTA, CDR2 FQGNSA. CDR3 in amino acids: CASSLGGGPYDGYTF. The CDR3 coding sequence is TGTGCCAGCAGCTTAGGAGGGGGCCCCTACGATGGCTACACCTTC. Full variable domain (remainder filled in from reference TRBV7-2 and TRBJ1-2): GAGVSQSPSNKVTEKGKDVELRCDPISGHTALYWYRQSLGQGLEFLIYFQGNSAPDKSGLPSDRFSAERTGGSVSTLTIQRTQQEDSAVYLCASSLGGGPYDGYTFGSGTRLTVV.

This CDR3 is CAISGTSGDTQYF. The CDR3 nucleotides are TGTGCCATCAGTGGAACTAGCGGAGATACGCAGTATTTT. The J gene is TRBJ2-3, the V gene TRBV10-3, with 8 bases identical to TRBD2. This CDR3 has 13 amino acids. Germline V CDR1 and CDR2: ENHRY, SYGVKD. With 4 bases clipped from V and 5 bases from J, the junction kept 2 bases outside the gene matches.

The genes are TRBV20-1 and TRBJ2-3; D unresolved. V was cut by 1 base and J by 4 bases, with 12 bases left in between. The CDR3 is 14 residues long. Germline V lookup: CDR1 DFQATT, CDR2 SNEGSKA (reference sequence). This chain's CDR3 is CSARAALRSDTQYF. The CDR3 coding sequence is TGCAGTGCTAGAGCTGCTTTAAGGTCAGATACGCAGTATTTT.

V usage is TRBV19 and J usage is TRBJ1-2; D is ambiguous. Germline V gene lookup returns CDR1 LNHDA and CDR2 SQIVND (reference sequence). Trimming stripped 7 bases from V and 3 bases from J, with 15 bases between. This CDR3 spans 14 amino acids. The CDR3 region is CASNMPPPYYGYTF. For the CDR3, the DNA is TGTGCCAGTAACATGCCGCCGCCGTACTATGGCTACACCTTC.

The rearrangement joins TRBV7-9 to TRBJ1-2; 9 nucleotides align to TRBD1. The CDR3 consists of 15 residues. J lost 5 bases, V lost 5 bases, and 9 bases had no gene match. Germline loops: CDR1 SEHNR, CDR2 FQNEAQ (reference sequence). This chain's CDR3 is CASSPGQGAFYGYTF. The CDR3 region has the DNA TGTGCCAGCAGCCCGGGACAGGGCGCTTTTTATGGCTACACCTTC.

This chain uses TRBV4-1 with TRBJ2-1, with D tentatively TRBD1 (5 bases). V was shortened by 6 bases and J by 0 bases, with 24 bases between the two germline ends. The germline V gene has CDR1 MGHRA and CDR2 YSYEKL. The CDR3 is made up of 19 amino acids. The CDR3 coding sequence is TGCGCCAGCAGTCCCAGGGTCCTCTATCGGGCCGGCTCCTACAATGAGCAGTTCTTC. The encoded protein is CASSPRVLYRAGSYNEQFF.

With respect to this clonotype: A single base separates this from a much larger clone, so it may be a read error. The chain recombines TRBV7-2 with TRBJ2-5; 7 nucleotides align to TRBD2. The CDR3 extends over 16 amino acids. Germline V gene sequence: CDR1 SGHTA, CDR2 FQGNSA. With V trimmed by 5 bases and J by 5 bases, 14 bases remained unmatched. The CDR3: CASSPLTSSSPETQYF. In DNA form, the CDR3 reads TGTGCCAGCAGCCCCTTGACTAGCTCGTCGCCGGAGACCCAGTACTTC.

This clonotype has only one observation. V and J are TRBV5-1 and TRBJ2-3, with 15 nucleotides matching TRBD2. The V gene end was trimmed by 0 bases and the J gene end by 6 bases; junction bases not matched to a gene: 11. This CDR3 is built from 19 residues. The germline V gene has CDR1 SGHRS and CDR2 YFSETQ. CDR3 nucleotide sequence: TGCGCCAGCAGCTTGGCGGGACTAGCGGGGGGCCCTTCCCCCGATACGCAGTATTTT. This codes for CASSLAGLAGGPSPDTQYF.

V is TRBV12-3 or TRBV12-4 and J is TRBJ2-1, with D perhaps assigned TRBD1 or TRBD2 (5 bases each). Trimming cost V 5 bases and J 15 bases, with 14 bases left between them. This CDR3 spans 11 amino acids. CDR3 coding DNA: TGTGCCAGCAGTCCTGGGGCTAGCCTGTTCTTC. This translates into CASSPGASLFF.

This clonotype was counted many times. The rearrangement uses TRBV6-1 and TRBJ2-3, with 13 positions matching TRBD2. CDR3 size: 18 residues. Per the germline V gene, CDR1 is MNHNS and CDR2 is SASEGT. V lost 5 bases to trimming and J lost 0 bases; unmatched junction nucleotides: 8. The CDR3 bases are TGTGCCAGCAGTAGACTAGCGGGAGGAAGATCGAGCACAGATACGCAGTATTTT. Residues: CASSRLAGGRSSTDTQYF.

The chain has TRBV5-6 and TRBJ2-2; the D gene is possibly TRBD2 (5 bases). The CDR3 is 16 residues long. CDR1 is SGHDT, CDR2 YYEEEE, per germline. Deletions cut 0 bases from V and 5 bases from J, with 14 bases between. CDR3 sequence reads: CASSLAGLLGTGELFF. CDR3 sequence (DNA): TGTGCCAGCAGCTTGGCCGGACTTTTAGGGACCGGGGAGCTGTTTTTT.

V usage is TRBV7-2 and J usage is TRBJ2-3; D is perhaps TRBD1 (6 bases). V was shortened by 2 bases and J by 5 bases, with 17 bases between the two germline ends. This CDR3 has 16 residues. Germline CDR1 reads SGHTA; CDR2 reads FQGNSA. CDR3 sequence reads: CASSLTGLPGVDTQYF. CDR3 bases: TGTGCCAGCAGCTTAACAGGACTCCCAGGGGTAGATACGCAGTATTTT.

This chain connects TRBV14 to TRBJ2-1; 11 nucleotides match TRBD2. J lost 7 bases, V lost 0 bases, and 5 bases had no gene match. CDR3 length: 16 amino acids. The germline V gene encodes CDR1 SGHDN and CDR2 FVKESK. In DNA form, the CDR3 reads TGTGCCAGCAGCCAAGATGCACTAGCGGGAGTTAATGAGCAGTTCTTC. The encoded protein is CASSQDALAGVNEQFF.

The rearrangement uses TRBV7-8 and TRBJ2-5, with 10 bases matching TRBD2. J was trimmed by 13 bases and V by 5 bases; bases with no gene match: 10. CDR3 size: 13 residues. Germline V gene lookup returns CDR1 SGHVS and CDR2 FQNEAQ. The DNA for the CDR3 is TGTGCCAGCAGCGGAAGAGGCGTAGCGGGGGGGTACTTC. Translated: CASSGRGVAGGYF.

The J gene is TRBJ2-1, the V gene TRBV4-1; TRBD2 is a possible D gene (6 bases). With 3 bases removed from V and 9 bases from J, the gap between germline ends came to 24 bases. This CDR3 spans 17 amino acids. Germline V lookup: CDR1 MGHRA, CDR2 YSYEKL. DNA for the CDR3: TGCGCCAGCAGCCAGGGACCGGGACTCGGCCCCAAGAGTGAGCAGTTCTTC. It translates to CASSQGPGLGPKSEQFF.

V and J are TRBV20-1 and TRBJ2-2; 10 nucleotides align to TRBD1. V dropped 4 bases and J dropped 7; count of bases not matched to a gene: 12. Germline lookup yields CDR1 DFQATT and CDR2 SNEGSKA (reference sequence). The CDR3 sequence is 16 residues long. CDR3 amino acids: CSANEPGTGAGGELFF. In DNA, the CDR3 is TGCAGTGCTAACGAACCCGGGACAGGGGCCGGCGGGGAGCTGTTTTTT.

This clonotype was seen a few times. The chain links TRBV24-1 to TRBJ1-1; D remains ambiguous. Trimming removed 2 bases at V and 6 bases at J, with 21 bases between. This CDR3 is 17 amino acids long. The germline V gene has CDR1 KGHDR and CDR2 SFDVKD. CDR3 DNA: TGTGCCACCAGTGATTCTGAGGCCAGACCTTGGGTCTCTGAAGCTTTCTTT. Protein product: CATSDSEARPWVSEAFF.

This sequence joins TRBV29-1 and TRBJ1-2; the match to TRBD1 covers 8 bases. CDR1 SQVTM and CDR2 ANQGSEA come from the germline V gene. The CDR3 consists of 12 residues. V dropped 7 bases and J dropped 7; count of bases not matched to a gene: 8. Written as DNA, the CDR3 is TGCAGCGCTGACAGGGGAGGCGGTGGCTACACCTTC. This sequence encodes CSADRGGGGYTF. Using reference TRBV29-1 and TRBJ1-2 for the parts outside the CDR3, the full variable domain is SAVISQKPSRDICQRGTSLTIQCQVDSQVTMMFWYRQQPGQSLTLIATANQGSEATYESGFVIDKFPISRPNLTFSTLTVSNMSPEDSSIYLCSADRGGGGYTFGSGTRLTVV.

The chain joins TRBV7-8 to TRBJ2-7; TRBD2 is a possible D gene (6 bases). The CDR3 covers 19 residues. Germline V CDR1 and CDR2: SGHVS, FQNEAQ. V lost 1 base to trimming and J lost 4 bases, with 26 bases between them. The CDR3 bases are TGTGCCAGCAGCTTAGTCTTTTCGCATCCGGGGACTGAGAAATACGAGCAGTACTTC. Protein: CASSLVFSHPGTEKYEQYF.

This clonotype was observed a handful of times. The CDR3 protein is CASSMSRSNQPQHF. In nucleotides, the CDR3 is TGTGCCAGTAGTATGTCCAGGAGCAATCAGCCCCAGCATTTT. The rearrangement joins TRBV19 to TRBJ1-5, with no clear D. The CDR3 runs 14 residues. Germline loops: CDR1 LNHDA, CDR2 SQIVND (reference sequence). V gave up 3 bases and J gave up 1 base, with 7 bases separating them.

The chain recombines TRBV19 with TRBJ1-1; TRBD1 might be the D (5 bases). The ends were cut back, 5 bases at V and 2 bases at J, with 6 bases in the middle. CDR3 length: 12 amino acids. CDR1 is LNHDA and CDR2 is SQIVND in the germline V gene (reference sequence). The CDR3 sequence: CASSWGNTEAFF. The CDR3 nucleotides read TGTGCCAGTAGTTGGGGCAACACTGAAGCTTTCTTT.

This clonotype has just a few counts. J is TRBJ2-7 and V is TRBV10-1; 8 nucleotides align to TRBD2. This CDR3 is built from 16 residues. The J segment lost 2 bases and the V segment lost 4 bases, leaving 10 bases of the junction unmatched. The germline V gene has CDR1 WNHNN and CDR2 SYGVQD (reference sequence). The CDR3 DNA reads TGCGCCAGCAGTGGAAAGGTGAGCGGGAGCACCTACGAGCAGTACTTC. The encoded protein is CASSGKVSGSTYEQYF.

This clonotype was counted at least ten times. The V call is TRBV7-2, the J call TRBJ1-1; D ambiguous. This CDR3 has 16 residues. V gave up 1 base and J gave up 3 bases, with 15 bases separating them. Germline V lookup: CDR1 SGHTA, CDR2 FQGNSA. The CDR3 protein is CASSLDGVGVDTEAFF. The CDR3 DNA reads TGTGCCAGCAGCTTAGACGGGGTAGGAGTGGACACTGAAGCTTTCTTT.

This clonotype was observed at least ten times. The rearrangement joins TRBV7-6 to TRBJ2-3; TRBD2 agrees at 10 bases. Germline trimming cut 5 bases from V and 1 base from J; bases unmatched to any gene: 3. Germline V gene lookup returns CDR1 SGHVS and CDR2 FNYEAQ. The CDR3 contains 15 residues. The CDR3 is CASSVLAGGTDTQYF. The CDR3 DNA sequence: TGTGCCAGCAGCGTCCTAGCGGGGGGCACAGATACGCAGTATTTT.